A single sample is the source of the 27 T cell receptor beta chains below, sequenced in a study of blood T cell repertoires in COVID-19. Data came from immunoSEQ multiplex PCR; TCRdb stores just in-frame clones and leaves some out. Of roughly 240,000 clones listed, approximately 84% are singletons. What was sequenced was peripheral blood. These receptors came from a woman aged 30 to 39 who had recovered from COVID-19.

V and J are TRBV10-3 and TRBJ2-7; 7 bases are a match to TRBD2. The CDR3 contains 15 residues. V was clipped by 4 bases and J by 2 bases; unmatched bases: 8. Germline-derived CDR1 and CDR2 are ENHRY and SYGVKD. The CDR3 sequence is CAISALAGEAYEQYF. DNA of the CDR3: TGTGCCATCAGTGCTCTTGCGGGGGAGGCCTACGAGCAGTACTTC.

The gene calls are TRBV2 and TRBJ1-4; perhaps TRBD1 as D (5 bases). From germline, CDR1 is SNHLY and CDR2 FYNNEI. Trimming removed 11 bases at V and 6 bases at J, with 22 bases between. The CDR3 contains 15 residues. In DNA, the CDR3 is TGTGCCTCCCGTGTGGCAGGGCGGGGGGATGAAAAACTGTTTTTT. This encodes CASRVAGRGDEKLFF.

V usage is TRBV15 and J usage is TRBJ2-7; D is possibly TRBD1 (6 bases). With 0 bases removed from V and 4 bases from J, the gap between germline ends came to 16 bases. The CDR3 contains 16 residues. Germline V gives CDR1 LNHNV, CDR2 YYDKDF (reference sequence). CDR3 sequence (DNA): TGTGCCACCAGCAGAGATCGACAGGCCAAAGGGTACGAGCAGTACTTC. Its protein is CATSRDRQAKGYEQYF.

V is TRBV2 and J is TRBJ1-1; the D is unclear. The CDR3 spans 11 residues. V lost 7 bases and J 1 base, leaving 4 bases between the germline ends. Germline-derived CDR1 and CDR2 are SNHLY and FYNNEI. The CDR3 here is CASTGNTEAFF. The CDR3 DNA reads TGTGCCAGCACCGGGAACACTGAAGCTTTCTTT.

This clone was found once. This chain links TRBV5-6 with TRBJ1-1; the D gene is possibly TRBD1 (6 bases). In germline, CDR1 is SGHDT, CDR2 YYEEEE. V shed 2 bases and J shed 5 bases, with 19 bases lying between them. This CDR3 is built from 16 residues. The CDR3 loop reads CASSFDRRSTLTEAFF. The DNA of the CDR3 is TGTGCCAGCAGCTTTGACAGGAGGTCGACCCTAACTGAAGCTTTCTTT.

The chain employs TRBV12-5 and TRBJ2-7; D might be TRBD1 (5 bases). Germline-derived CDR1 and CDR2 are LGHNT and FRNRAP. This CDR3 contains 12 residues. Trimming took 5 bases from V and 6 from J, leaving 11 bases between them. CDR3: CASGAGHPEQYF. The CDR3 bases are TGTGCTAGTGGTGCCGGACATCCCGAGCAGTACTTC.

The chain combines TRBV11-1 with TRBJ2-7; D is uncertain. In germline, CDR1 is SGHAT, CDR2 FQDESV (reference sequence). The ends were cut back, 1 base at V and 3 bases at J, with 7 bases in the middle. The CDR3 sequence is 13 residues long. The CDR3 region is CASSLVGSYEQYF. Written as DNA, the CDR3 is TGTGCCAGCAGCTTAGTTGGCAGCTACGAGCAGTACTTC.

The rearrangement uses TRBV5-4 and TRBJ2-3; 14 bases map to TRBD2. The CDR3 has 17 amino acids. The germline V gene has CDR1 SGHNT and CDR2 YYREEE (reference sequence). The V segment lost 0 bases and the J segment 4 bases; nucleotides outside the gene matches: 4. The CDR3 reads CASSLGLAGGPADTQYF. The CDR3 nucleotides read TGTGCCAGCAGCTTGGGACTAGCGGGGGGGCCGGCAGATACGCAGTATTTT.

The V gene is TRBV2, the J gene TRBJ2-2, with 7 bases fitting TRBD2. The CDR3 loop spans 15 amino acids. CDR1 and CDR2 from the germline V gene are SNHLY and FYNNEI. The V and J ends lost 4 bases and 2 bases, in that order; junction bases with no gene match: 4. Here the CDR3 reads CASSAGTINTGELFF. The CDR3 DNA follows: TGTGCCAGCAGTGCGGGGACTATCAACACCGGGGAGCTGTTTTTT. The whole variable domain, filled in from reference TRBV2 and TRBJ2-2, reads EPEVTQTPSHQVTQMGQEVILRCVPISNHLYFYWYRQILGQKVEFLVSFYNNEISEKSEIFDDQFSVERPDGSNFTLKIRSTKLEDSAMYFCASSAGTINTGELFFGEGSRLTVL.

The rearrangement uses TRBV7-9 and TRBJ2-1, with 13 bases fitting TRBD2. V shed 7 bases, J shed 10 bases, and the junction held 22 bases outside the gene matches. CDR3 length: 19 residues. Germline V gene lookup returns CDR1 SEHNR and CDR2 FQNEAQ (reference sequence). CDR3 in DNA: TGTGCCAGCACCCAGACTAGCGGGGGGCAAAATAGCGAAAAGAGGGAGCAGTTCTTC. This gives the protein CASTQTSGGQNSEKREQFF.

In this sample, this clone turned up many times. The chain uses TRBV2 and TRBJ2-5; no reliable D call. Germline V gene data show CDR1 as SNHLY and CDR2 as FYNNEI. This CDR3 is 10 amino acids long. Trimming shortened V by 8 bases and J by 2 bases, and 3 bases separated the two germline ends. The CDR3: CASLQETQYF. The CDR3 DNA reads as TGTGCCAGCCTTCAAGAGACCCAGTACTTC.

The chain uses TRBV12-5 and TRBJ1-2; D remains unclear. Germline assignment: CDR1 LGHNT and CDR2 FRNRAP. The CDR3 extends over 16 amino acids. The ends were cut back, 0 bases at V and 0 bases at J, with 11 bases in the middle. For the CDR3, the DNA is TGTGCTAGTGGTTTGGTACCGGGAACCACTAACTATGGCTACACCTTC. The encoded protein is CASGLVPGTTNYGYTF.

A few counts support this clone. V usage is TRBV30 and J usage is TRBJ2-3, with 11 bases identical to TRBD2. The CDR3 has 15 amino acids. From germline, CDR1 is GTSNPN and CDR2 SVGIG (reference sequence). The V and J ends lost 0 bases and 5 bases, in that order; junction bases with no gene match: 4. CDR3 DNA sequence: TGTGCCTGGAGTGTAGGTAGCGGGGGGGGAGATACGCAGTATTTT. Amino acids: CAWSVGSGGGDTQYF.

V is TRBV6-5 and J is TRBJ2-1; the D gene is possibly TRBD1 (7 bases). The germline V gene encodes CDR1 MNHEY and CDR2 SVGAGI. V was cut by 5 bases and J by 9 bases, with 11 bases left in between. This CDR3 is 12 amino acids long. As DNA, the CDR3 is TGTGCCAGCAGTCGACAGGGAGGTGAGCAGTTCTTC. The encoded protein is CASSRQGGEQFF.

V is TRBV27 and J is TRBJ1-6; TRBD1 agrees at 7 bases. The CDR3 is 13 residues long. Per the germline V gene, CDR1 is MNHEY and CDR2 is SMNVEV (reference sequence). With V trimmed by 3 bases and J by 7 bases, 0 bases remained unmatched. The CDR3 protein is CASSFRGNSPLHF. In nucleotides, the CDR3 is TGTGCCAGCAGTTTCAGGGGGAATTCACCCCTCCACTTT.

The table lists this clone with a count of one. This chain uses TRBV6-2 or TRBV6-3 with TRBJ2-6, with D maybe TRBD2 (6 bases). This CDR3 has 15 amino acids. Germline values: CDR1 MNHEY, CDR2 SVGEGT. V lost 8 bases, J lost 3 bases, and 14 bases lay in between. Here the CDR3 reads CASGLGRSGANVLTF. The CDR3 region has the DNA TGTGCCAGCGGCCTAGGGAGGAGTGGGGCCAACGTCCTGACTTTC.

The genes are TRBV5-1 and TRBJ1-2; 7 bases map to TRBD1. Germline V CDR1 and CDR2: SGHRS, YFSETQ. V shed 2 bases and J 3 bases; nucleotides not matched to a gene: 1. This CDR3 contains 13 residues. The CDR3 is CASSFTGDYGYTF. The CDR3 region has the DNA TGCGCCAGCAGCTTTACAGGGGACTATGGCTACACCTTC.

This clone was counted between two and nine times. The chain employs TRBV4-2 and TRBJ1-4; 11 bases are shared with TRBD1. The CDR3 sequence is 16 residues long. From germline, CDR1 is LGHNA and CDR2 YNFKEQ. V lost 1 base to trimming and J lost 8 bases; unmatched junction nucleotides: 6. CDR3 sequence reads: CASSQVGTGGKEKLFF. DNA for the CDR3: TGTGCCAGCAGCCAAGTCGGGACAGGGGGAAAGGAAAAACTGTTTTTT.

The chain recombines TRBV7-3 with TRBJ2-7, with D tentatively TRBD1 (5 bases). Trimming pared 5 bases from V and 5 bases from J, leaving 13 bases between. CDR1 and CDR2 from the germline V gene are SGHTA and FQGTGA. This CDR3 is 13 amino acids long. CDR3 in DNA: TGTGCCAGCAGCCTAGACCAGGGCCACGAGCAGTACTTC. Its translation is CASSLDQGHEQYF. Supplemented by reference TRBV7-3 and TRBJ2-7, the full variable domain reads GAGVSQTPSNKVTEKGKYVELRCDPISGHTALYWYRQSLGQGPEFLIYFQGTGAADDSGLPNDRFFAVRPEGSVSTLKIQRTERGDSAVYLCASSLDQGHEQYFGPGTRLTVT.

This chain links TRBV7-3 with TRBJ1-1, with D possibly being TRBD1 (6 bases). Germline V gene data show CDR1 as SGHTA and CDR2 as FQGTGA. This CDR3 has 13 amino acids. Deletions cut 1 base from V and 8 bases from J, with 11 bases between. Here the CDR3 reads CASSLSRDKEAFF. CDR3 sequence (DNA): TGTGCCAGCAGCTTAAGCCGGGACAAGGAAGCTTTCTTT.

This chain joins TRBV7-9 and TRBJ2-4, with TRBD2 as a possible D gene (5 bases). Trimming pared 4 bases from V and 7 bases from J, leaving 11 bases between. The CDR3 totals 13 residues. The germline V gene encodes CDR1 SEHNR and CDR2 FQNEAQ (reference sequence). The CDR3 sequence: CASSSYGGNIQYF. In DNA, the CDR3 is TGTGCCAGCAGCTCATACGGAGGCAACATTCAGTACTTC.

This clone was seen only once. This chain links TRBV7-8 with TRBJ2-6; 8 nucleotides match TRBD1. V shed 0 bases and J 0 bases; nucleotides not matched to a gene: 7. CDR3 length: 19 amino acids. Germline V gene lookup returns CDR1 SGHVS and CDR2 FQNEAQ. CDR3 bases: TGTGCCAGCAGCTTAGCGACAGGGGCTAGTTACTCTGGGGCCAACGTCCTGACTTTC. This encodes CASSLATGASYSGANVLTF.

The chain couples TRBV6-5 to TRBJ1-2; 8 nucleotides line up with TRBD1. The CDR3 totals 12 residues. Germline V gives CDR1 MNHEY, CDR2 SVGAGI. V gave up 6 bases and J gave up 4 bases; unmatched junction bases: 1. The CDR3 nucleotides are TGTGCCAGCAGCCAGGGGGCCTATGGCTACACCTTC. Translated: CASSQGAYGYTF.

The V and J genes are TRBV7-7 and TRBJ2-7; tentative D call: TRBD1 (6 bases). Trimming shortened V by 4 bases and J by 6 bases, and 19 bases separated the two germline ends. Per the germline V gene, CDR1 is SSHAT and CDR2 is FNYEAQ (reference sequence). The CDR3 is 15 residues long. The CDR3 loop is CASSSHPGTSSEQYF. The CDR3 region has the DNA TGTGCCAGCAGCTCCCATCCAGGGACATCCAGCGAGCAGTACTTC.

The chain carries TRBV7-9 and TRBJ2-3; the match to TRBD2 covers 7 bases. Germline V gene lookup returns CDR1 SEHNR and CDR2 FQNEAQ (reference sequence). CDR3 length: 17 amino acids. The V and J ends lost 1 base and 0 bases, in that order; junction bases with no gene match: 7. Written as DNA, the CDR3 is TGTGCCAGCAGCTTAGGGAAGGGCGGGGGAAGCACAGATACGCAGTATTTT. The encoded protein is CASSLGKGGGSTDTQYF.

The V and J genes are TRBV5-4 and TRBJ2-1; 7 bases fit TRBD1. Germline lookup yields CDR1 SGHNT and CDR2 YYREEE (reference sequence). V gave up 4 bases and J gave up 1 base; unmatched junction bases: 2. CDR3 size: 14 residues. The CDR3 protein is CASSRQGSYNEQFF. CDR3 DNA: TGTGCCAGCAGCCGACAGGGATCCTACAATGAGCAGTTCTTC.

The chain carries TRBV19 and TRBJ2-3; 8 nucleotides align to TRBD2. Germline V gene sequence: CDR1 LNHDA, CDR2 SQIVND (reference sequence). Germline trimming cut 3 bases from V and 4 bases from J; bases unmatched to any gene: 3. There are 14 residues in the CDR3. The CDR3 region has the DNA TGTGCCAGTAGTATCGGGACTAGTCCAGATACGCAGTATTTT. This codes for CASSIGTSPDTQYF.